A single sample gave rise to the 15 T cell receptor beta chains below, sequenced in a study of blood T cell repertoires in COVID-19. Only in-frame clones appear in the TCRdb table, and some are missing; sequencing was by immunoSEQ multiplex PCR. Here the sample spans 200,000 to 300,000 clones, 88% being singletons. What was sequenced was peripheral blood. These receptors were taken from a man between 60 and 75 years old who had recovered from COVID-19.

This clone was observed a single time. The chain uses TRBV7-2 and TRBJ2-3; D is possibly TRBD2 (6 bases). Deletions cut 2 bases from V and 6 bases from J, with 15 bases between. Germline V gene lookup returns CDR1 SGHTA and CDR2 FQGNSA. CDR3 size: 15 residues. The CDR3 region is CASSLRLATGDTQYF. The CDR3 bases are TGTGCCAGCAGCTTACGCCTAGCGACTGGGGATACGCAGTATTTT.

The rearrangement links TRBV7-8 to TRBJ1-4; TRBD1 matches at 7 bases. The length of the CDR3 is 16 residues. Germline loops: CDR1 SGHVS, CDR2 FQNEAQ. V shed 6 bases, J shed 0 bases, and the junction held 7 bases outside the gene matches. This CDR3 reads CASRLGTAATNEKLFF. The CDR3, as DNA: TGTGCCAGCAGACTAGGGACAGCAGCAACTAATGAAAAACTGTTTTTT.

The chain links TRBV6-2 or TRBV6-3 to TRBJ1-1; TRBD1 is a possible D gene (5 bases). Germline V gene sequence: CDR1 MNHEY, CDR2 SVGEGT. The germline V and J ends were trimmed by 0 bases and 6 bases, with 11 bases remaining between them. The CDR3 extends over 14 amino acids. The CDR3, as DNA: TGTGCCAGCAGTTACTCGATTTCGGGGGCTGAAGCTTTCTTT. As protein: CASSYSISGAEAFF.

V gene TRBV28 combines with J gene TRBJ2-1; D possibly corresponds to TRBD2 (7 bases). V dropped 1 base and J dropped 6 bases, with 13 bases sitting between them. Germline loops: CDR1 MDHEN, CDR2 SYDVKM. The CDR3 has 15 amino acids. CDR3 in DNA: TGTGCCAGCAGTTTATCACAGGGAGGGCGCAATGAGCAGTTCTTC. This encodes CASSLSQGGRNEQFF.

In DNA form, the CDR3 reads TGTGCCAGCAGCTTTCCGGGACAGGGAAACAATGAGCAGTTCTTC. Its translation: CASSFPGQGNNEQFF. The V gene is TRBV7-3, the J gene TRBJ2-1; 9 nucleotides match TRBD1. The CDR3 consists of 15 residues. J lost 5 bases, V lost 3 bases, and 5 bases had no gene match. Looked up from germline, CDR1 is SGHTA and CDR2 is FQGTGA.

The chain links TRBV9 to TRBJ2-3; D perhaps matches TRBD2 (6 bases). V dropped 3 bases and J dropped 4 bases, with 24 bases sitting between them. The V gene's germline CDR1 is SGDLS and CDR2 YYNGEE. The CDR3 extends over 18 amino acids. The CDR3 nucleotides are TGTGCCAGCAGCGGGCAATTCGGGACTCCAAGAGGGGCAGATACGCAGTATTTT. Its protein is CASSGQFGTPRGADTQYF.

This chain connects TRBV19 to TRBJ1-1; D call uncertain. The length of the CDR3 is 16 residues. With 5 bases removed from V and 0 bases from J, the gap between germline ends came to 16 bases. The germline gives CDR1 LNHDA, CDR2 SQIVND (reference sequence). The CDR3 DNA is TGTGCCAGTAGTCCCCTCGGGATAGCCATGAACACTGAAGCTTTCTTT. As protein: CASSPLGIAMNTEAFF.

The rearrangement links TRBV6-5 to TRBJ1-6, with 8 bases matching TRBD1. Germline V gene sequence: CDR1 MNHEY, CDR2 SVGAGI. This CDR3 contains 15 residues. The trim removed 2 bases at V and 7 bases at J, leaving 4 bases unmatched. CDR3: CASSYTGTGNSPLHF. CDR3 DNA sequence: TGTGCCAGCAGTTACACCGGGACAGGAAATTCACCCCTCCACTTT.

The rearrangement joins TRBV1 to TRBJ1-1. TRBV1 is noted as a pseudogene. The CDR3 has 14 amino acids. The CDR3 DNA reads as TGCACCAGCAGCCAAGGGGGGGAGAACACTGAAGCTTTCTTT. This translates into CTSSQGGENTEAFF.

The chain has TRBV10-3 and TRBJ2-7; 7 positions agree with TRBD1. CDR1 and CDR2 from the germline V gene are ENHRY and SYGVKD. CDR3 length: 14 amino acids. V lost 7 bases and J lost 0; bases outside the gene matches: 6. For the CDR3, the DNA is TGTGCCATCATGGGACAGATTGGCTCCTACGAGCAGTACTTC. Translated, it gives CAIMGQIGSYEQYF.

V gene TRBV10-1 combines with J gene TRBJ1-2, with 8 bases lining up with TRBD1. CDR3 length: 12 residues. The junction had 3 bases not matched to a gene; V was cut back by 6 bases and J by 6 bases. Germline CDR1 reads WNHNN; CDR2 reads SYGVQD (reference sequence). CDR3 sequence reads: CASRGQVDGYTF. CDR3 DNA: TGCGCCAGCAGGGGACAGGTGGATGGCTACACCTTC.

The chain employs TRBV9 and TRBJ1-1, with 8 bases identical to TRBD1. This CDR3 region has 16 residues. The trim removed 7 bases at V and 2 bases at J, leaving 13 bases unmatched. Germline loops: CDR1 SGDLS, CDR2 YYNGEE. The CDR3 loop reads CASGSGIGQGNTEAFF. The DNA for the CDR3 is TGTGCCAGCGGCTCCGGGATTGGACAGGGTAACACTGAAGCTTTCTTT.

The chain carries TRBV7-2 and TRBJ2-5; 12 positions match TRBD2. The germline gives CDR1 SGHTA, CDR2 FQGNSA. The CDR3 spans 16 residues. V was clipped by 0 bases and J by 5 bases; unmatched bases: 4. The CDR3 DNA reads as TGTGCCAGCAGCTTAGCCGCTAGCGGGGGGGTGGAGACCCAGTACTTC. This translates into CASSLAASGGVETQYF.

This clone came up a few times. The gene calls are TRBV6-5 and TRBJ1-1; TRBD1 might be the D (5 bases). The CDR3 is 13 residues long. V lost 2 bases, J lost 4 bases, and 8 bases lay in between. CDR1 MNHEY and CDR2 SVGAGI come from the germline V gene. The CDR3 nucleotides are TGTGCCAGCAGTTACGGGGCGGCCACTGAAGCTTTCTTT. Translation gives CASSYGAATEAFF.

The V and J genes are TRBV3-1 (or the pseudogene TRBV3-2) and TRBJ2-2, with TRBD1 matching 7 bases. The V gene's germline CDR1 is LGHDT and CDR2 YNNKEL (reference sequence). Trimming cost V 0 bases and J 8 bases; bases outside gene matches: 3. This CDR3 is 14 amino acids long. The CDR3 protein is CASSQEGGRGELFF. The DNA for the CDR3 is TGTGCCAGCAGCCAAGAAGGGGGCCGGGGGGAGCTGTTTTTT.